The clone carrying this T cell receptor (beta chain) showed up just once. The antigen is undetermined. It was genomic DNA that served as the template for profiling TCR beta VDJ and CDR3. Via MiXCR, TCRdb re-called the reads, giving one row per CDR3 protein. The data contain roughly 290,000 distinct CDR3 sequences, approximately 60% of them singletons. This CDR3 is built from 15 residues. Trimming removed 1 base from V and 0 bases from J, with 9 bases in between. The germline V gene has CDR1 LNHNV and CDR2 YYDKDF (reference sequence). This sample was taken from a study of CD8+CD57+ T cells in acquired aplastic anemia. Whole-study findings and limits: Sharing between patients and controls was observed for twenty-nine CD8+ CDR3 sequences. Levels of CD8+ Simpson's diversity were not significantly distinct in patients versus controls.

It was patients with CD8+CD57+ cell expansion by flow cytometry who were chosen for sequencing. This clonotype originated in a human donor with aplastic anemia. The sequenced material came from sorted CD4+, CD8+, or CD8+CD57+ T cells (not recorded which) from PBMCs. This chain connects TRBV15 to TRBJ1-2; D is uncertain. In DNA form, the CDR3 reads TGTGCCACCAGCAGAGGACACGGAGCTAACTATGGCTACACCTTC. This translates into CATSRGHGANYGYTF.